The 29 T cell receptor beta chains in this list originate from one sample, sequenced in a study of T cells in Graves' hyperthyroidism and ophthalmopathy. Amplified TCR beta CDR3 regions derived from RNA transcripts. HTBI primers were the set used in a first-round RT-PCR of the TCR CDR3. MiXCR was run by TCRdb on the multiplex PCR reads, yielding one entry per CDR3 protein. Here the sample spans fewer than 450,000 distinct CDR3 sequences, about a sixth being singletons. The sample consisted of blood. These receptors were taken from a young woman with Graves' hyperthyroidism that later progressed to Graves' ophthalmopathy.

This chain uses TRBV30 with TRBJ2-3; D is perhaps TRBD1 or TRBD2 (5 bases each). V was pared by 0 bases and J by 11 bases, with 15 bases between. The CDR3 sequence is 13 residues long. CDR1 GTSNPN and CDR2 SVGIG come from the germline V gene (reference sequence). CDR3 amino acids: CAWSVWGAGRQYF. The CDR3, as DNA: TGTGCCTGGAGTGTATGGGGTGCAGGGAGGCAGTATTTT.

This clonotype was recorded at least ten times. The chain employs TRBV19 and TRBJ1-1; D remains unclear. CDR3 length: 13 amino acids. The germline V gene has CDR1 LNHDA and CDR2 SQIVND (reference sequence). V dropped 3 bases and J dropped 5 bases, with 10 bases sitting between them. CDR3 nucleotide sequence: TGTGCCAGTAGTATGGGCCCCGGGACTGAAGCTTTCTTT. Protein sequence: CASSMGPGTEAFF.

Ten or more counts support this clonotype. V is TRBV30 and J is TRBJ2-5; D might be TRBD1 (6 bases). The germline V gene encodes CDR1 GTSNPN and CDR2 SVGIG (reference sequence). Trimming shortened V by 4 bases and J by 5 bases, and 14 bases separated the two germline ends. This CDR3 spans 13 amino acids. Here the CDR3 reads CAWMGASRETQYF. The DNA for the CDR3 is TGTGCCTGGATGGGGGCTAGCAGGGAGACCCAGTACTTC.

There are many counts of this clonotype. The gene calls are TRBV2 and TRBJ2-3; 8 bases line up with TRBD1. J was trimmed by 0 bases and V by 2 bases; bases with no gene match: 1. The germline gives CDR1 SNHLY, CDR2 FYNNEI. The CDR3 totals 15 residues. This CDR3 reads CASSESGGSTDTQYF. Here the CDR3 DNA reads TGTGCCAGCAGTGAATCAGGGGGCAGCACAGATACGCAGTATTTT. The full variable domain, its missing parts supplied by reference TRBV2 and TRBJ2-3, is EPEVTQTPSHQVTQMGQEVILRCVPISNHLYFYWYRQILGQKVEFLVSFYNNEISEKSEIFDDQFSVERPDGSNFTLKIRSTKLEDSAMYFCASSESGGSTDTQYFGPGTRLTVL.

This clonotype came up many times. The chain carries TRBV28 and TRBJ2-1, with D tentatively TRBD2 (5 bases). The CDR3 loop spans 14 amino acids. V gave up 5 bases and J gave up 0 bases, with 8 bases separating them. The germline V gene has CDR1 MDHEN and CDR2 SYDVKM. The CDR3 nucleotides are TGTGCCAGCAGTCTAGGGAGCTCCTACAATGAGCAGTTCTTC. It translates to CASSLGSSYNEQFF.

This clonotype appeared many times. V and J are TRBV5-1 and TRBJ1-2; tentative D call: TRBD1 (5 bases). V dropped 1 base and J dropped 4 bases, with 8 bases sitting between them. Germline lookup yields CDR1 SGHRS and CDR2 YFSETQ. This CDR3 contains 13 residues. Here the CDR3 DNA reads TGCGCCAGCAGCTTGCCCGGGGGCTATGGCTACACCTTC. Protein product: CASSLPGGYGYTF.

This clonotype appeared many times. The genes are TRBV2 and TRBJ2-5; 9 bases are shared with TRBD1. The CDR3 has 12 residues. Germline V gives CDR1 SNHLY, CDR2 FYNNEI. V lost 6 bases to trimming and J lost 5 bases; unmatched junction nucleotides: 1. The CDR3 DNA reads TGTGCCAGCAGGACAGGGGGTGAGACCCAGTACTTC. Its translation: CASRTGGETQYF.

The rearrangement joins TRBV20-1 to TRBJ2-6; 11 nucleotides line up with TRBD2. Germline V gene data show CDR1 as DFQATT and CDR2 as SNEGSKA (reference sequence). CDR3 size: 18 residues. Trimming took 0 bases from V and 0 from J; bases not matched to a gene: 4. The CDR3 loop reads CSARETSGGTSGANVLTF. In DNA form, the CDR3 reads TGCAGTGCTAGAGAAACTAGCGGGGGCACCTCTGGGGCCAACGTCCTGACTTTC.

This clonotype came up many times. The rearrangement uses TRBV6-5 and TRBJ1-5, with 7 bases fitting TRBD1. Germline V gene data show CDR1 as MNHEY and CDR2 as SVGAGI. The V gene end was trimmed by 2 bases and the J gene end by 4 bases; junction bases not matched to a gene: 11. The CDR3 is 17 amino acids. The CDR3 sequence: CASSYRTGALENQPQHF. The CDR3 region has the DNA TGTGCCAGCAGTTACCGAACAGGGGCCTTGGAGAATCAGCCCCAGCATTTT.

This clonotype was counted a few times. The V call is TRBV6-1, the J call TRBJ1-6; tentative D call: TRBD1 (6 bases). The CDR3 is 14 amino acids. From germline, CDR1 is MNHNS and CDR2 SASEGT. V was clipped by 6 bases and J by 5 bases, with 11 bases between them. CDR3 in amino acids: CASSRHRDNSPLHF. CDR3 sequence (DNA): TGTGCCAGCAGCAGACACAGGGATAATTCACCCCTCCACTTT.

This clonotype was counted at least ten times. The chain recombines TRBV27 with TRBJ2-6, with D perhaps matching TRBD1 (5 bases). The CDR3 sequence is 16 residues long. CDR1 and CDR2 (germline): MNHEY, SMNVEV (reference sequence). V was cut by 4 bases and J by 0 bases, with 10 bases left in between. CDR3 in DNA: TGTGCCAGCAGTTCGCTGACAGTCTCTGGGGCCAACGTCCTGACTTTC. Translating it yields CASSSLTVSGANVLTF.

This clonotype was seen more than once but under ten times. The chain links TRBV12-3 or TRBV12-4 to TRBJ1-1; the D gene is possibly TRBD1 (5 bases). V was shortened by 3 bases and J by 3 bases, with 8 bases between the two germline ends. The CDR3 is 13 residues long. In DNA form, the CDR3 reads TGTGCCAGCAGTTTGGGGGAGTACACTGAAGCTTTCTTT. Encoded protein: CASSLGEYTEAFF.

This clonotype was observed a few times. This chain joins TRBV7-3 and TRBJ2-2, with D unclear. The CDR3 runs 14 residues. Germline V gene sequence: CDR1 SGHTA, CDR2 FQGTGA. The ends were cut back, 8 bases at V and 0 bases at J, with 10 bases in the middle. The CDR3 protein is CASGKHPNTGELFF. The CDR3 DNA follows: TGTGCCAGCGGTAAACACCCGAACACCGGGGAGCTGTTTTTT.

Many counts were recorded for this clonotype. CDR3 in DNA: TGTGCCAGCAGTTCGGACAGGGCCGACTATGGCTACACCTTC. Protein product: CASSSDRADYGYTF. This chain connects TRBV28 to TRBJ1-2, with 8 positions matching TRBD1. V lost 4 bases, J lost 3 bases, and 4 bases stayed unmatched. This CDR3 has 14 amino acids. Germline V lookup: CDR1 MDHEN, CDR2 SYDVKM.

This clonotype was picked up many times. This rearrangement joins TRBV10-3 to TRBJ2-5; 8 bases line up with TRBD1. V dropped 0 bases and J dropped 2; count of bases not matched to a gene: 5. Per the germline V gene, CDR1 is ENHRY and CDR2 is SYGVKD. The CDR3 loop spans 16 amino acids. CDR3 loop: CAISESRTGTQETQYF. The CDR3 DNA sequence: TGTGCCATCAGTGAGTCGAGGACAGGGACACAAGAGACCCAGTACTTC.

Only a few counts were recorded for this clonotype. This chain links TRBV4-1 with TRBJ2-1; D gene uncertain. Germline loops: CDR1 MGHRA, CDR2 YSYEKL. The CDR3 spans 14 residues. The V gene lost 1 base and the J gene lost 7 bases, with 11 bases spanning the gap. CDR3 protein: CASSQVRDGNEQFF. CDR3 nucleotides: TGCGCCAGCAGCCAAGTACGAGATGGGAATGAGCAGTTCTTC.

This chain connects TRBV5-1 to TRBJ1-2; D is undetermined. Trimming pared 3 bases from V and 5 bases from J, leaving 11 bases between. The CDR3 runs 13 residues. Germline CDR1 is SGHRS and CDR2 is YFSETQ. In DNA, the CDR3 is TGCGCCAGCAGCTGGCAGGATTCTTATGGCTACACCTTC. This codes for CASSWQDSYGYTF.

V gene TRBV28 combines with J gene TRBJ2-2; 8 positions agree with TRBD1. The germline V gene has CDR1 MDHEN and CDR2 SYDVKM. The CDR3 sequence is 14 residues long. V lost 7 bases, J lost 5 bases, and 6 bases stayed unmatched. CDR3 coding DNA: TGTGCCAGCACCGACAGGGGACGGACCGGGGAGCTGTTTTTT. This translates into CASTDRGRTGELFF.

This clonotype came up many times. The chain is built from TRBV28 and TRBJ2-7, with 10 bases identical to TRBD1. CDR1 and CDR2 (germline): MDHEN, SYDVKM. CDR3 size: 14 residues. V gave up 2 bases and J gave up 5 bases; unmatched junction bases: 3. The chain's CDR3 is CASSLVGTGDEQYF. The CDR3 DNA reads TGTGCCAGCAGTTTAGTGGGGACAGGGGACGAGCAGTACTTC.

The DNA for the CDR3 is TGCAGTGCTAGAACTCTTAATGAAAAACTGTTTTTT. It is translated as CSARTLNEKLFF. The V call is TRBV20-1, the J call TRBJ1-4; D ambiguous. Germline V lookup: CDR1 DFQATT, CDR2 SNEGSKA (reference sequence). V lost 2 bases, J lost 4 bases, and 5 bases lay in between. The CDR3 contains 12 residues.

This clonotype has a count of ten or more. The rearrangement joins TRBV11-2 to TRBJ2-1; maybe TRBD2 (7 bases). In germline, CDR1 is SGHAT, CDR2 FQNNGV. V lost 3 bases, J lost 3 bases, and 18 bases lay in between. The CDR3 is 17 amino acids. The CDR3 loop reads CASSFGRGGAHYNEQFF. In nucleotides, the CDR3 is TGTGCCAGCAGCTTCGGGCGAGGGGGGGCCCACTACAATGAGCAGTTCTTC.

The J gene is TRBJ1-6, the V gene TRBV4-1, with no clear D. The CDR3 loop spans 16 amino acids. Germline CDR1 is MGHRA and CDR2 is YSYEKL. V was clipped by 1 base and J by 0 bases, with 7 bases between them. The CDR3 reads CASSQGLGSYNSPLHF. The DNA for the CDR3 is TGCGCCAGCAGCCAAGGGTTGGGCTCCTATAATTCACCCCTCCACTTT.

This clonotype came up many times. V usage is TRBV11-2 and J usage is TRBJ2-1, with 8 bases fitting TRBD2. CDR3 length: 18 amino acids. Trimming at V came to 5 bases and at J to 0 bases, leaving 12 bases not matched to a gene. Germline V lookup: CDR1 SGHAT, CDR2 FQNNGV. The CDR3: CASSGSSDGRASYNEQFF. CDR3 nucleotides: TGTGCCAGCAGCGGGTCCTCAGACGGGAGGGCCTCCTACAATGAGCAGTTCTTC.

The chain joins TRBV6-1 to TRBJ1-5; D possibly corresponds to TRBD1 (5 bases). CDR3 length: 13 residues. Germline V gives CDR1 MNHNS, CDR2 SASEGT. V gave up 7 bases and J gave up 3 bases, with 10 bases separating them. CDR3 sequence reads: CASMGVDNQPQHF. In DNA, the CDR3 is TGTGCCAGCATGGGGGTTGACAATCAGCCCCAGCATTTT.

The CDR3 region has the DNA TGCAGCGTTGCTCCTCTTAGCACAGATACGCAGTATTTT. Translation gives CSVAPLSTDTQYF. The chain uses TRBV29-1 and TRBJ2-3, with D unclear. Looked up from germline, CDR1 is SQVTM and CDR2 is ANQGSEA. The CDR3 is made up of 13 amino acids. V lost 4 bases and J 0 bases, leaving 8 bases between the germline ends.

This clonotype occurred a few times. The rearrangement joins TRBV5-1 to TRBJ1-2; a possible D gene is TRBD1 (5 bases). The ends were cut back, 3 bases at V and 4 bases at J, with 10 bases in the middle. CDR3 length: 13 residues. Germline V CDR1 and CDR2: SGHRS, YFSETQ. CDR3 sequence reads: CASSSTDSYGYTF. CDR3 sequence (DNA): TGCGCCAGCAGCTCCACTGACAGCTATGGCTACACCTTC.

This clonotype was recorded at least ten times. Here the CDR3 reads CASGQGLYNEQFF. The CDR3 region has the DNA TGTGCTAGTGGACAGGGTCTCTACAATGAGCAGTTCTTC. This chain links TRBV12-5 with TRBJ2-1; possibly TRBD1 for D (6 bases). The CDR3 has 13 amino acids. V lost 6 bases, J lost 3 bases, and 9 bases lay in between. The germline gives CDR1 LGHNT, CDR2 FRNRAP. Full variable domain (rest looked up from reference TRBV12-5 and TRBJ2-1): DARVTQTPRHKVTEMGQEVTMRCQPILGHNTVFWYRQTMMQGLELLAYFRNRAPLDDSGMPKDRFSAEMPDATLATLKIQPSEPRDSAVYFCASGQGLYNEQFFGPGTRLTVL.

This clonotype has a single count. The chain has TRBV6-1 and TRBJ2-5, with TRBD2 matching 11 bases. The V segment lost 5 bases and the J segment 12 bases; nucleotides outside the gene matches: 11. The germline V gene encodes CDR1 MNHNS and CDR2 SASEGT. The CDR3 is 14 residues long. The CDR3 sequence: CASSHGGLADREYF. CDR3 coding DNA: TGTGCCAGCAGTCATGGGGGACTAGCGGATAGGGAGTACTTC.

This clonotype was detected many times. This rearrangement joins TRBV28 to TRBJ1-1; TRBD1 might be the D (6 bases). The V gene lost 3 bases and the J gene lost 0 bases, with 14 bases spanning the gap. Germline CDR1 is MDHEN and CDR2 is SYDVKM. CDR3 length equals 16 residues. This chain's CDR3 is CASSFSGRQVNTEAFF. In DNA form, the CDR3 reads TGTGCCAGCAGTTTTAGTGGGAGACAGGTGAACACTGAAGCTTTCTTT.